This T cell receptor beta chain was obtained from a study of T cell changes during pregnancy in multiple sclerosis (dated by TCRdb to between 2018 and 2021). Study-wide context: The study looked at changes in the T cell repertoire across pregnancy in women with multiple sclerosis.

Preparation of the library involved the immunoSEQ multiplex PCR assay. Held by TCRdb, this immuneACCESS table contains in-frame sequences only and omits some clones. Under half of the omission traces to an unresolved V gene where checked; the cause of the rest is unknown. This sample gives roughly 42,000 clones in total; roughly nine tenths of them show up just once. Clones ranked in the top ten supply approximately 0.67% of the sample. Sequences MNHNS (CDR1) and SASEGT (CDR2) are obtained from the germline V gene. V gives up 5 bases and J gives up 4 bases, and the segment between their germline ends measures 3 bases. Including the terminal cysteine and phenylalanine, the CDR3 comprises 11 residues. Kept here is only the CDR3 DNA, which spans 33 bases and is read in frame from base 1. This clone was seen once. No antigen is known for it. Per-nucleotide qualities are absent, and no much larger clonotype sits a single base away.

The clonotype was recovered from a female donor with multiple sclerosis, enrolled in a pregnancy study. The source was CD4+ T cells from peripheral blood mononuclear cells, collected in the first trimester of pregnancy. Recombination connected TRBV6-1 to TRBJ1-3; the D gene cannot be resolved reliably. The CDR3 loop reads CASSLGNTIYF. The DNA sequence follows: TGTGCCAGCAGTCTCGGAAACACCATATATTTT.